This T cell receptor beta chain was sequenced in a study of T cell responses to AZD1222 COVID-19 vaccine. Study conclusions and caveats: Epitopes outside B.1.351 and B.1.1.7 mutated regions reportedly drew nearly half of spike TCRs.

Some clones are missing from TCRdb's copy, which holds only in-frame ones; the method was immunoSEQ multiplex PCR. The sample includes about 150,000 clones, less than 95% of them seen just once. Trimming pared 2 bases from V and 10 bases from J, leaving 15 bases between. Germline assignment: CDR1 SNHLY and CDR2 FYNNEI. The CDR3 has 15 residues. Comments on this clone: Its antigen remains unknown.

Sample: peripheral blood, taken on day 0 of AZD1222 vaccination. The chain employs TRBV2 and TRBJ1-6; D is possibly TRBD1 (5 bases). The TCR comes from an adult in good health. The CDR3 sequence: CASSELGQGMSPLHF. As DNA, the CDR3 is TGTGCCAGCAGTGAATTGGGCCAGGGTATGTCACCCCTCCACTTT.